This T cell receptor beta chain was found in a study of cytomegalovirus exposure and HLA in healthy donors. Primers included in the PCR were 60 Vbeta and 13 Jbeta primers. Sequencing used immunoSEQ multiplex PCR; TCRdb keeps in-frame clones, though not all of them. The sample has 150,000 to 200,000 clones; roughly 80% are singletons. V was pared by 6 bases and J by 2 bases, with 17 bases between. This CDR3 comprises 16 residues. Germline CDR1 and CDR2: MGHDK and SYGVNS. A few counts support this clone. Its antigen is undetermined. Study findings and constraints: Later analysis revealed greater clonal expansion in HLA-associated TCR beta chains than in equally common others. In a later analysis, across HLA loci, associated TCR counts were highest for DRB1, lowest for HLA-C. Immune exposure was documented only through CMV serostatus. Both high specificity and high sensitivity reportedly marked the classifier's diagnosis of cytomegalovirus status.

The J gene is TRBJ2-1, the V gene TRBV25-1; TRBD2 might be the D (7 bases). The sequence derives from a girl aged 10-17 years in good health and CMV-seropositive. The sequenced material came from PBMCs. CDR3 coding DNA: TGTGCCAGCAGCAAAGGGGGGGGAGGACCCTACAATGAGCAGTTCTTC. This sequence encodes CASSKGGGGPYNEQFF.